The TCR beta chain under discussion was sequenced for a study of blood T cell repertoires in COVID-19. About the research overall: Researchers got acute and convalescent COVID-19 samples from the United States, Italy and Spain. PBMCs, B-cell-depleted T cells, or T cells were the source of the cDNA or gDNA that made up the material.

The CDR3 sequence is 12 residues long. Germline V gene lookup returns CDR1 GTSNPN and CDR2 SVGIG (reference sequence). The V end was cut by 3 bases, the J end by 5 bases, with 10 bases between. The assay was immunoSEQ multiplex PCR, and TCRdb's table has in-frame clones only and misses some. The table includes some 70,000 clones, approximately 90% detected once. The chain couples TRBV30 to TRBJ2-5; D is perhaps TRBD1 (7 bases). Sequencing was carried out using peripheral blood. This receptor was identified in a man aged 70 or older with active or convalescent COVID-19. The CDR3 reads CAWSAGGETQYF. The CDR3 bases are TGTGCCTGGAGCGCAGGGGGGGAGACCCAGTACTTC.